Shown below are 2 T cell receptor beta chains from a single sample sequenced in a study of beta chain features in type 1 diabetes. Reverse transcribing all isolated RNA meant expressed TCRB transcripts were sequenced. Produced via immunoSEQ multiplex PCR; TCRdb's table is partial and in-frame only. The table includes about 930,000 clones, about 17% detected once. Sequencing used naive CD4+ T cells from blood. These receptors originate from a woman between 18 and 30 years old in good health.

This clone was seen more than once but under ten times. J is TRBJ2-5 and V is TRBV7-9; the D is unclear. The length of the CDR3 is 12 residues. V dropped 3 bases and J dropped 5 bases, with 7 bases sitting between them. Per the germline V gene, CDR1 is SEHNR and CDR2 is FQNEAQ (reference sequence). CDR3 residues: CASSFFPETQYF. The CDR3 DNA is TGTGCCAGCAGCTTTTTCCCCGAGACCCAGTACTTC.

The rearrangement uses TRBV27 and TRBJ2-1; 10 bases agree with TRBD2. Germline CDR1 is MNHEY and CDR2 is SMNVEV (reference sequence). The CDR3 is 14 amino acids. Trimming cost V 2 bases and J 6 bases; bases outside gene matches: 1. The CDR3 sequence is CASSLGLAVNEQFF. CDR3 sequence (DNA): TGTGCCAGCAGTTTAGGACTAGCGGTCAATGAGCAGTTCTTC.